Listed below are T cell receptor beta chains from one sample, sequenced in a study of STAT5B mutations in CD4+ large granular lymphocyte leukemia. Profiling relied on immunoSEQ multiplex PCR, and the TCRdb table lists in-frame clones only, not all of them. The table has about 35,000 clones, roughly 79% seen once; the top ten hold about 4.4%. Sequencing was performed on CD4+ T cells from blood buffy coats. These receptors originate from a human donor in good health. Both conserved end residues are part of each CDR3. Fields, in order: J gene, D gene, clone size, V gene, CDR3 DNA, CDR3 protein. The D gene is left open where the match is weak. A clone size is listed for some rows: how often the clone was seen (once, few, many), or a class if it is expanded.

J gene: TRBJ1-2
D gene: TRBD1
clone size: NA
V gene: TRBV6-6
CDR3 DNA: TGTGCCAGCAGTTATCGGGGACAGGGGGCGCGGGGCTACACCTTC
CDR3 protein: CASSYRGQGARGYTF

J gene: TRBJ2-3
D gene: TRBD2
clone size: NA
V gene: TRBV5-1
CDR3 DNA: TGCGCCAGCACAGGGAGTCTAGCGGGAGGAGGGACGCAGTATTTT
CDR3 protein: CASTGSLAGGGTQYF

J gene: TRBJ1-5
D gene: NA
clone size: NA
V gene: TRBV30
CDR3 DNA: TGTGCCTGGAGCCTAAGACGTGGACAGAGAGTTCAGCCCCAGCATTTT
CDR3 protein: CAWSLRRGQRVQPQHF

J gene: TRBJ1-1
D gene: NA
clone size: NA
V gene: TRBV20-1
CDR3 DNA: TGCAGTGCCGAAGGACAATCCGAAGCTTTCTTT
CDR3 protein: CSAEGQSEAFF

J gene: TRBJ1-2
D gene: NA
clone size: NA
V gene: TRBV25-1
CDR3 DNA: TGTGCCAGCAGTGAATTATCCCGGCCTGGCTACACCTTC
CDR3 protein: CASSELSRPGYTF

J gene: TRBJ2-5
D gene: TRBD1
clone size: NA
V gene: TRBV18
CDR3 DNA: TGTGCCAGCTCACCGGCAGGGGGCGGCCAAGAGACCCAGTACTTC
CDR3 protein: CASSPAGGGQETQYF

J gene: TRBJ2-3
D gene: TRBD1
clone size: NA
V gene: TRBV14
CDR3 DNA: TGTGCCAGCAGCCTCCGGACAGGCATGAGGGGGGATACGCAGTATTTT
CDR3 protein: CASSLRTGMRGDTQYF

J gene: TRBJ2-3
D gene: TRBD2
clone size: NA
V gene: TRBV5-8
CDR3 DNA: TGTGCCAGCAGCCGGACTAGCGGGGGCCTCACAGATACGCAGTATTTT
CDR3 protein: CASSRTSGGLTDTQYF

J gene: TRBJ2-5
D gene: NA
clone size: NA
V gene: TRBV9
CDR3 DNA: TGTGCCAGCAGCGTAGGTTTCGGGGGTACCGCTGGCCAAGAGACCCAGTACTTC
CDR3 protein: CASSVGFGGTAGQETQYF

J gene: TRBJ1-2
D gene: NA
clone size: NA
V gene: TRBV9
CDR3 DNA: TGTGCCAGCAGCTTTGGTCGGGACGGTGACTATGGCTACACCTTC
CDR3 protein: CASSFGRDGDYGYTF

J gene: TRBJ2-4
D gene: TRBD1
clone size: once
V gene: TRBV5-4
CDR3 DNA: TGTGCCAGCAGCCTAGCCCCCGGGACAGGGGTTATAAACATTCAGTACTTC
CDR3 protein: CASSLAPGTGVINIQYF

J gene: TRBJ2-1
D gene: TRBD2
clone size: NA
V gene: TRBV4-3
CDR3 DNA: TGCGCCAGCAGCCAAGGGACTAGCGGGAGCAATGAGCAGTTCTTC
CDR3 protein: CASSQGTSGSNEQFF

J gene: TRBJ2-1
D gene: TRBD2
clone size: once
V gene: TRBV4-3
CDR3 DNA: TGCGCCAGCAGCCAAGATTACTTATCGGCTCGGGAGGCGTCCTACAATGAGCAGTTCTTC
CDR3 protein: CASSQDYLSAREASYNEQFF

J gene: TRBJ2-1
D gene: TRBD2
clone size: NA
V gene: TRBV7-2
CDR3 DNA: TGTGCCAGCAGCTTAAGCGGGAGCCACTACAATGAGCAGTTCTTC
CDR3 protein: CASSLSGSHYNEQFF

J gene: TRBJ1-3
D gene: NA
clone size: once
V gene: TRBV7-9
CDR3 DNA: TGTGCCAGCAGCTTGGTGAGCTCTGGAAACACCATATATTTT
CDR3 protein: CASSLVSSGNTIYF

J gene: TRBJ1-5
D gene: TRBD1
clone size: NA
V gene: TRBV7-6
CDR3 DNA: TGTGCCAGCAGCTTAGGGACAGGGAGGAGCAATCAGCCCCAGCATTTT
CDR3 protein: CASSLGTGRSNQPQHF

J gene: TRBJ2-7
D gene: NA
clone size: NA
V gene: TRBV5-8
CDR3 DNA: TGTGCCAGCAGCTTCCTTAGGGCCTACGAGCAGTACTTC
CDR3 protein: CASSFLRAYEQYF

J gene: TRBJ2-7
D gene: TRBD2
clone size: NA
V gene: TRBV5-1
CDR3 DNA: TGCGCCAGCAGCACCAGCGGGAGGACCCGCTACGAGCAGTACTTC
CDR3 protein: CASSTSGRTRYEQYF

J gene: TRBJ2-7
D gene: TRBD2
clone size: NA
V gene: TRBV5-1
CDR3 DNA: TGCGCCAGCAGCTTGGCTGCGACTAGCGCCTCCTACGAGCAGTACTTC
CDR3 protein: CASSLAATSASYEQYF

J gene: TRBJ1-3
D gene: NA
clone size: NA
V gene: TRBV9
CDR3 DNA: TGTGCCAGCAGCCGGAAACCGGGAGGGGGCTCTGGAAACACCATATATTTT
CDR3 protein: CASSRKPGGGSGNTIYF

J gene: TRBJ1-2
D gene: NA
clone size: few
V gene: TRBV27
CDR3 DNA: TGTGCCAGCAGGCTACAGGGTTTCGGCTATGGCTACACCTTC
CDR3 protein: CASRLQGFGYGYTF

J gene: TRBJ2-3
D gene: NA
clone size: NA
V gene: TRBV14
CDR3 DNA: TGTGCCAGCAGCCCCTCGGGACCCACAGATACGCAGTATTTT
CDR3 protein: CASSPSGPTDTQYF

J gene: TRBJ2-5
D gene: NA
clone size: NA
V gene: TRBV19
CDR3 DNA: TGTGCCAGCGCCGCTAGTCGACAAGAGACCCAGTACTTC
CDR3 protein: CASAASRQETQYF

J gene: TRBJ1-1
D gene: TRBD1
clone size: few
V gene: TRBV5-4
CDR3 DNA: TGTGCCAGCAGCCCAGGGGGCCGAACTGAAGCTTTCTTT
CDR3 protein: CASSPGGRTEAFF

J gene: TRBJ1-4
D gene: TRBD1
clone size: NA
V gene: TRBV9
CDR3 DNA: TGTGCCAGCAGCCAGGGACAGAATGAAAAACTGTTTTTT
CDR3 protein: CASSQGQNEKLFF

J gene: TRBJ2-7
D gene: NA
clone size: once
V gene: TRBV29-1
CDR3 DNA: TGCAGCGTTCATGGGACTTCGGGTGGGTCCGAGCAGTACTTC
CDR3 protein: CSVHGTSGGSEQYF

J gene: TRBJ1-1
D gene: TRBD1
clone size: NA
V gene: TRBV25-1
CDR3 DNA: TGTGCCAGCAGTGAGGGGACAGGGGGGAACACTGAAGCTTTCTTT
CDR3 protein: CASSEGTGGNTEAFF

J gene: TRBJ2-3
D gene: TRBD2
clone size: NA
V gene: TRBV7-8
CDR3 DNA: TGTGCCAGCAGAAGACTAGCATTGGATACGCAGTATTTT
CDR3 protein: CASRRLALDTQYF

J gene: TRBJ1-5
D gene: NA
clone size: NA
V gene: TRBV4-3
CDR3 DNA: TGCGCCAGCAGCCAAGATGGGTTGGGTCAGCCCCAGCATTTT
CDR3 protein: CASSQDGLGQPQHF

J gene: TRBJ2-3
D gene: TRBD2
clone size: NA
V gene: TRBV5-4
CDR3 DNA: TGTGCCAGCAGGGGAGGACTAGCGGGAGGGGGGTATACGCAGTATTTT
CDR3 protein: CASRGGLAGGGYTQYF

J gene: TRBJ2-3
D gene: TRBD2
clone size: NA
V gene: TRBV28
CDR3 DNA: TGTGCCAGCAGTTCTCCAGCGGGAGAGAGTAATACGCAGTATTTT
CDR3 protein: CASSSPAGESNTQYF

J gene: TRBJ2-2
D gene: NA
clone size: NA
V gene: TRBV21-1
CDR3 DNA: TGTGCCAGCAGCAAAGTTTTTCTGTGTGAGACCGGGGAGCTGTTTTTT
CDR3 protein: CASSKVFLCETGELFF

J gene: TRBJ2-2
D gene: NA
clone size: NA
V gene: TRBV18
CDR3 DNA: TGTGCCAGCTCGCTCTATCCCCAATCTGGCGAGGGCACCGGGGAGCTGTTTTTT
CDR3 protein: CASSLYPQSGEGTGELFF

J gene: TRBJ2-1
D gene: NA
clone size: NA
V gene: TRBV4-2
CDR3 DNA: TGTGCCAGCAGCCAAGAGAAAGGCGCGGGATACAATGAGCAGTTCTTC
CDR3 protein: CASSQEKGAGYNEQFF

J gene: TRBJ2-1
D gene: TRBD2
clone size: NA
V gene: TRBV6-5
CDR3 DNA: TGTGCCAGCAGCTCCGGGACTAGGCAGTTCTTC
CDR3 protein: CASSSGTRQFF

J gene: TRBJ2-2
D gene: NA
clone size: once
V gene: TRBV7-2
CDR3 DNA: TGTGCCAGCAGACCCGGGGGCCACCCCGGGGAGCTGTTTTTT
CDR3 protein: CASRPGGHPGELFF

J gene: TRBJ2-1
D gene: NA
clone size: NA
V gene: TRBV30
CDR3 DNA: TGTGCCTGGAGTGTAGGGCAGGGAATTGGCAATGAGCAGTTCTTC
CDR3 protein: CAWSVGQGIGNEQFF

J gene: TRBJ2-5
D gene: TRBD2
clone size: NA
V gene: TRBV7-3
CDR3 DNA: TGTGCCAGCAGCTTTGGGGGGGAAGAGACCCAGTACTTC
CDR3 protein: CASSFGGEETQYF

J gene: TRBJ1-1
D gene: NA
clone size: NA
V gene: TRBV5-5
CDR3 DNA: TGTGCCAGCATCTTGGGCCCCAATGAAAAACAAGCTTTCTTT
CDR3 protein: CASILGPNEKQAFF

J gene: TRBJ2-2
D gene: NA
clone size: NA
V gene: TRBV7-9
CDR3 DNA: TGTGCCAGCAGCCCTTCGATTTACACCGGGGAGCTGTTTTTT
CDR3 protein: CASSPSIYTGELFF

J gene: TRBJ2-3
D gene: NA
clone size: NA
V gene: TRBV5-1
CDR3 DNA: TGCGCCAGCCGACGGTTCTCTGCAGATACGCAGTATTTT
CDR3 protein: CASRRFSADTQYF

J gene: TRBJ2-5
D gene: TRBD1
clone size: NA
V gene: TRBV2
CDR3 DNA: TGTGCCAGCAGTGAAGCGCCGGGGACAGGGGGTTTAGAGACCCAGTACTTC
CDR3 protein: CASSEAPGTGGLETQYF

J gene: TRBJ2-1
D gene: NA
clone size: NA
V gene: TRBV18
CDR3 DNA: TGTGCCAGCTCAGGAGGTCGTAGTGTCAATGAGCAGTTCTTC
CDR3 protein: CASSGGRSVNEQFF

J gene: TRBJ1-6
D gene: NA
clone size: NA
V gene: TRBV4-3
CDR3 DNA: TGCGCCAGCAGCCAAGCTGACAGGTTTGGGTCACCCCTCCACTTT
CDR3 protein: CASSQADRFGSPLHF

J gene: TRBJ2-7
D gene: NA
clone size: NA
V gene: TRBV7-2
CDR3 DNA: TGTGCCAGCAGCTTAGCGGGACACAGCTCCTACGAGCAGTACTTC
CDR3 protein: CASSLAGHSSYEQYF